This TCR beta chain came from a study of cytomegalovirus exposure and HLA in healthy donors. Every donor was a healthy person donating bone marrow. Both 60 Vbeta primers and 13 Jbeta primers went into the PCR. Using immunoSEQ multiplex PCR, the repertoire was profiled, and TCRdb retains in-frame clones only, with some absent. The data contain approximately 140,000 clones, 75% to 90% of them singletons. Germline-derived CDR1 and CDR2 are SGDLS and YYNGEE. CDR3 length: 15 residues. Trimming removed 0 bases at V and 10 bases at J, with 14 bases between. General observations from the study: Most TCRs appeared rarely, but some public TCRs recurred in many donors.

On this clone: The antigen is unknown.

The V and J genes are TRBV9 and TRBJ1-6; possible D gene TRBD1, 6 bases. The receptor's source is a woman between 35 and 50 years old in good health and CMV-seronegative. Sequenced: PBMCs. CDR3 nucleotide sequence: TGTGCCAGCAGCGTAGAGGACAGAGGGGAGTCACCCCTCCACTTT. It is translated as CASSVEDRGESPLHF.